The entry below gives a single T cell receptor beta chain sequence along with its context. The CDR3 is 15 amino acids. From germline, CDR1 is SGHRS and CDR2 YFSETQ. V lost 4 bases to trimming and J lost 4 bases, with 17 bases between them. The data stem from a study of tissue T cells after allogeneic stem cell transplantation. The assay was immunoSEQ multiplex PCR, and TCRdb's table has in-frame clones only and misses some. The sample consists of 26,000 or so clones, about 90% of them appearing once. The sequence was collected from a male donor aged 60 or older who later had graft-versus-host disease after an allogeneic stem cell transplant. The sequencing used blood, collected before transplantation. This chain uses TRBV5-1 with TRBJ1-2, with D possibly being TRBD1 (5 bases). CDR3 in DNA: TGCGCCAGCAGCCCGGGACCTCAGAACCCCTATGGCTACACCTTC. It encodes CASSPGPQNPYGYTF.